The 25 T cell receptor beta chains presented below share a single source sample, sequenced in a study of lymphopenia after photon versus proton radiotherapy. Clones were sequenced by immunoSEQ multiplex PCR, and TCRdb holds only the in-frame ones, with some missing. Here the sample spans approximately 160,000 clones, around nine tenths being singletons. Sequenced material: peripheral blood, taken from a patient treated with photon-based radiotherapy. These receptors were taken from a middle-aged man with gastric cancer.

The J gene is TRBJ2-1, the V gene TRBV27, with TRBD1 matching over 7 bases. This CDR3 comprises 14 residues. Germline assignment: CDR1 MNHEY and CDR2 SMNVEV (reference sequence). J lost 7 bases, V lost 3 bases, and 6 bases had no gene match. The CDR3 sequence: CASSLRQGRNEQFF. The CDR3, as DNA: TGTGCCAGCAGTTTGCGACAGGGAAGAAATGAGCAGTTCTTC.

Only one count was recorded for this clone. The chain is built from TRBV9 and TRBJ2-7; D may be TRBD2 (6 bases). Trimming took 4 bases from V and 0 from J, leaving 14 bases between them. This CDR3 comprises 15 residues. Germline assignment: CDR1 SGDLS and CDR2 YYNGEE. CDR3 in DNA: TGTGCCAGCAGCTTGCGGGACTCGAGCTCCTACGAGCAGTACTTC. Residues: CASSLRDSSSYEQYF.

The V call is TRBV10-3, the J call TRBJ2-5, with 13 bases fitting TRBD2. Germline V gene sequence: CDR1 ENHRY, CDR2 SYGVKD. The CDR3 length is 16 residues. After removal of 10 bases from V and 4 bases from J, the junction contained 12 bases not matched to a gene. The CDR3 DNA is TGTGCCACCGCCGGTACTAGCGGGAGGGCCGGAGAGACCCAGTACTTC. The encoded protein is CATAGTSGRAGETQYF.

The sample holds one count of this clone. V is TRBV10-3 and J is TRBJ2-7, with D perhaps matching TRBD2 (6 bases). The CDR3 runs 14 residues. Germline CDR1 reads ENHRY; CDR2 reads SYGVKD. The CDR3 sequence is CVTREPAGTYEQYF. DNA for the CDR3: TGTGTCACCCGGGAGCCTGCAGGGACCTACGAGCAGTACTTC.

This chain joins TRBV7-9 and TRBJ2-7, with 13 positions matching TRBD2. J gave up 6 bases and V 5 bases, and 7 bases lay outside the gene matches. The CDR3 is 15 residues long. The germline V gene has CDR1 SEHNR and CDR2 FQNEAQ (reference sequence). CDR3 residues: CASSPRTSGRGEQYF. The CDR3 DNA is TGTGCCAGCAGCCCCAGGACTAGCGGGAGAGGCGAGCAGTACTTC.

This clone has only one observation. The chain is built from TRBV7-2 and TRBJ2-1; D possibly matches TRBD1 or TRBD2 (5 bases each). The CDR3 sequence is 14 residues long. The germline V gene has CDR1 SGHTA and CDR2 FQGNSA. V was clipped by 3 bases and J by 10 bases, with 16 bases between them. The CDR3 here is CASSLGVGAGEQFF. The CDR3 nucleotides read TGTGCCAGCAGCTTGGGCGTCGGGGCTGGGGAGCAGTTCTTC.

Only a few counts were recorded for this clone. The chain links TRBV2 to TRBJ1-5, with TRBD1 matching over 9 bases. The V gene end was trimmed by 4 bases and the J gene end by 4 bases; junction bases not matched to a gene: 2. The CDR3 length is 14 residues. Germline V gene sequence: CDR1 SNHLY, CDR2 FYNNEI. Here the CDR3 DNA reads TGTGCCAGCAGTGCGGACAGGGGAAATCAGCCCCAGCATTTT. Translating it yields CASSADRGNQPQHF.

This clone was seen a handful of times. The chain has TRBV10-3 and TRBJ2-2, with D tentatively TRBD2 (6 bases). The CDR3 has 16 residues. Germline values: CDR1 ENHRY, CDR2 SYGVKD. Trimming took off 7 bases at V and 0 bases at J, with 15 bases between the two ends. The CDR3: CAITDPGLPNTGELFF. The CDR3 nucleotides read TGTGCCATCACCGATCCGGGACTCCCGAACACCGGGGAGCTGTTTTTT.

V is TRBV7-9 and J is TRBJ2-7, with D perhaps TRBD1 (5 bases). Trimming took off 5 bases at V and 4 bases at J, with 21 bases between the two ends. Germline V gene sequence: CDR1 SEHNR, CDR2 FQNEAQ (reference sequence). The CDR3 is 16 amino acids. For the CDR3, the DNA is TGTGCCAGCAGCCCACCTGGCACAGGCCTGAAATACGAGCAGTACTTC. This gives the protein CASSPPGTGLKYEQYF.

This sequence joins TRBV11-2 and TRBJ1-1, with D hard to call. Per germline, CDR1 SGHAT and CDR2 FQNNGV. The V end was cut by 4 bases, the J end by 4 bases, with 10 bases between. This CDR3 has 13 residues. CDR3 nucleotide sequence: TGTGCCAGCAGCTCGAACAGTTTCACTGAAGCTTTCTTT. Encoded protein: CASSSNSFTEAFF.

The rearrangement uses TRBV19 and TRBJ2-4, with D possibly being TRBD1 or TRBD2 (6 bases each). This CDR3 is built from 14 residues. V was pared by 8 bases and J by 6 bases, with 17 bases between. CDR1 LNHDA and CDR2 SQIVND come from the germline V gene (reference sequence). CDR3 DNA: TGTGCCAGTGGAGGGGGGAGGCCAATAAACATTCAGTACTTC. Protein sequence: CASGGGRPINIQYF.

J is TRBJ2-6 and V is TRBV28, with a weak D call TRBD1 (5 bases). This CDR3 has 17 amino acids. The germline V gene encodes CDR1 MDHEN and CDR2 SYDVKM. V lost 3 bases and J 0 bases, leaving 12 bases between the germline ends. The CDR3 bases are TGTGCCAGCAGTTTTGGTGACAGTACCTCTGGGGCCAACGTCCTGACTTTC. The encoded protein is CASSFGDSTSGANVLTF.

This clone was picked up one time. The genes are TRBV9 and TRBJ2-3, with D possibly TRBD2 on 5 matching bases. Germline assignment: CDR1 SGDLS and CDR2 YYNGEE. This CDR3 has 15 amino acids. The V and J ends lost 3 bases and 0 bases respectively, with 11 bases between them. The CDR3 nucleotides read TGTGCCAGCAGCGAGAGCGGAACGAGCACAGATACGCAGTATTTT. Its protein is CASSESGTSTDTQYF.

The chain joins TRBV5-8 to TRBJ2-7, with D hard to call. In germline, CDR1 is SGHTS, CDR2 YDEGEE. Deletions cut 5 bases from V and 5 bases from J, with 17 bases between. This CDR3 has 14 amino acids. The CDR3 sequence: CASSHSRPGDEQYF. CDR3 DNA: TGTGCCAGCAGTCACAGCCGCCCGGGCGACGAGCAGTACTTC.

This rearrangement joins TRBV6-6 to TRBJ1-5, with unresolved D. V shed 2 bases and J shed 0 bases, with 8 bases lying between them. The CDR3 has 15 amino acids. Germline CDR1 reads MNHNY; CDR2 reads SVGAGI (reference sequence). CDR3 loop: CASSYVRYSNQPQHF. CDR3 in DNA: TGTGCCAGCAGTTACGTCCGTTATAGCAATCAGCCCCAGCATTTT.

The chain has TRBV30 and TRBJ1-1; the D is unclear. This CDR3 has 14 amino acids. Trimming removed 0 bases from V and 3 bases from J, with 11 bases in between. From germline, CDR1 is GTSNPN and CDR2 SVGIG (reference sequence). For the CDR3, the DNA is TGTGCCTGGAGTGTGTCTCCAGGCTACACTGAAGCTTTCTTT. Translation gives CAWSVSPGYTEAFF. Based on the CDR3 plus reference TRBV30 and TRBJ1-1, the full variable domain is SQTIHQWPATLVQPVGSPLSLECTVEGTSNPNLYWYRQAAGRGLQLLFYSVGIGQISSEVPQNLSASRPQDRQFILSSKKLLLSDSGFYLCAWSVSPGYTEAFFGQGTRLTVV.

The V call is TRBV5-1, the J call TRBJ2-2; 11 bases are a match to TRBD2. The CDR3 covers 18 residues. Trimming at V came to 4 bases and at J to 6 bases, leaving 14 bases not matched to a gene. CDR1 and CDR2 (germline): SGHRS, YFSETQ. The CDR3 DNA reads as TGCGCCAGCAGCATAGGGACTAGCGGCCTCCAGGGGCCCGGGGAGCTGTTTTTT. It codes for CASSIGTSGLQGPGELFF.

The V and J genes are TRBV2 and TRBJ1-4; D unresolved. V was shortened by 2 bases and J by 4 bases, with 20 bases between the two germline ends. Per germline, CDR1 SNHLY and CDR2 FYNNEI. CDR3 length: 18 amino acids. This CDR3 is CASSEFAHTESHNEKLFF. CDR3 nucleotides: TGTGCCAGCAGTGAATTTGCCCACACTGAGAGCCATAATGAAAAACTGTTTTTT.

This clone appeared once. The V call is TRBV7-9, the J call TRBJ1-2; no definite D call. The CDR3 consists of 15 residues. From germline, CDR1 is SEHNR and CDR2 FQNEAQ (reference sequence). The V gene lost 4 bases and the J gene lost 7 bases, with 19 bases spanning the gap. The CDR3 sequence: CASSSWAAEVSGYTF. For the CDR3, the DNA is TGTGCCAGCAGCTCCTGGGCCGCGGAAGTGTCTGGCTACACCTTC.

This rearrangement joins TRBV7-9 to TRBJ2-3, with D possibly being TRBD2 (5 bases). The germline V and J ends were trimmed by 7 bases and 6 bases, with 14 bases remaining between them. The length of the CDR3 is 13 residues. CDR1 SEHNR and CDR2 FQNEAQ come from the germline V gene (reference sequence). The CDR3 region has the DNA TGTGCCAGCACCCCCCTGGGAGTGGATACGCAGTATTTT. Residues: CASTPLGVDTQYF.

This rearrangement joins TRBV27 to TRBJ2-5; the D call may be TRBD1 or TRBD2 (5 bases each). CDR1 and CDR2 (germline): MNHEY, SMNVEV (reference sequence). The germline V and J ends were trimmed by 5 bases and 0 bases, with 10 bases remaining between them. The CDR3 sequence is 14 residues long. CDR3 nucleotide sequence: TGTGCCAGCAGTACGGGACGGCACCAAGAGACCCAGTACTTC. Its protein is CASSTGRHQETQYF.

This clone was picked up one time. This rearrangement joins TRBV6-1 to TRBJ2-7; D unresolved. The CDR3 length is 11 residues. Germline-derived CDR1 and CDR2 are MNHNS and SASEGT. V gave up 4 bases and J gave up 9 bases, with 10 bases separating them. For the CDR3, the DNA is TGTGCCAGCAGTGTGGCTACGTGGCAGTACTTC. This codes for CASSVATWQYF.

Here the CDR3 DNA reads TGTGCCAGCAGTGACCGGGACAGGGGATTAACCGGGGAGCTGTTTTTT. Its translation: CASSDRDRGLTGELFF. The chain couples TRBV28 to TRBJ2-2; 10 positions match TRBD1. This CDR3 is built from 16 residues. V shed 5 bases, J shed 5 bases, and the junction held 8 bases outside the gene matches. Germline CDR1 is MDHEN and CDR2 is SYDVKM.

The V gene is TRBV7-2, the J gene TRBJ1-1; maybe TRBD1 (5 bases). Germline V gives CDR1 SGHTA, CDR2 FQGNSA. The CDR3 sequence is 15 residues long. The V and J ends lost 4 bases and 8 bases respectively, with 20 bases between them. The CDR3, as DNA: TGTGCCAGCAGCTCGCCCGGATACCTGAGGGGAGAAGCTTTCTTT. This translates into CASSSPGYLRGEAFF. The entire variable domain, with the rest obtained from reference TRBV7-2 and TRBJ1-1, is as follows: GAGVSQSPSNKVTEKGKDVELRCDPISGHTALYWYRQSLGQGLEFLIYFQGNSAPDKSGLPSDRFSAERTGGSVSTLTIQRTQQEDSAVYLCASSSPGYLRGEAFFGQGTRLTVV.

V and J are TRBV2 and TRBJ1-5; D may be TRBD1 (5 bases). This CDR3 contains 15 residues. Trimming took 8 bases from V and 0 from J, leaving 14 bases between them. Germline assignment: CDR1 SNHLY and CDR2 FYNNEI. The DNA of the CDR3 is TGTGCCAGCCAGACAGACTTAAATAGCAATCAGCCCCAGCATTTT. Translation gives CASQTDLNSNQPQHF.